This TCR beta chain was obtained from a study of blood T cell repertoires in COVID-19 (dated by TCRdb to about 2020). As for the study more broadly: Collaborator samples came from the United States, Italy and Spain and covered acute and convalescent phases of COVID-19. Deeply sampled blood TCRbeta repertoires from subjects exposed to, actively infected with, or recovered from COVID-19 were included in the dataset. The material from the prospective study consisted of cDNA or gDNA derived from T cells, B-cell-depleted T cells, or PBMCs. A freely available public database, intended as a resource for researchers studying the immune response to SARS-CoV-2, is where the repertoires were released. The sample metadata nearly always contained a de-identified subject ID, COVID-19 status, age in years and sex. The samples were drawn from two sources: the first 160 participants of the ongoing ImmuneRACE study, and approximately 1,300 subjects contributed by 6 global collaborators. Where available, HLA class I and class II types were taken from metadata supplied by the sample provider and were not determined by assay-based typing.

A second Seattle source provided samples from volunteer blood donors who had recovered from COVID-19. Whole blood was collected in K2EDTA tubes by collaborating institutions according to the institutions' own protocols. For TCRbeta analysis, collaborators shipped samples in one of three forms: frozen whole blood, isolated PBMCs, or DNA extracted from either of those sample types. For this clone: Which antigen it targets is not known. Base qualities are not provided; no much larger clone lies one nucleotide away.

The junction carries 10 bases between V and J, which are trimmed by 4 bases and 4 bases respectively. As encoded in the germline V gene (reference sequence), CDR1 is LNHDA while CDR2 is SQIVND. Including cysteine and phenylalanine, the CDR3 has 14 amino acids. Only the CDR3 region is kept as DNA, spanning 42 bases read in frame from base 1. Broad study findings and their caveats: How much clinical and demographic metadata was included differed by source and by participant, and the metadata was provided uncurated.

The immunoSEQ Assay, a bias-controlled multiplex PCR, was used to amplify TCRbeta CDR3 regions from genomic DNA. The original pipeline was this. The number of nucleated cells in each sample was estimated by amplification of reference gene primers within the assay. Sequence reads were collapsed and filtered to measure the absolute abundance of every unique TCRbeta CDR3 rearrangement. For each sample, productive Simpson clonality was calculated by taking the square root of Simpson's diversity index across productive rearrangements. As stored in TCRdb, this immuneACCESS dataset retains in-frame rearrangements with V and J assigned. A fraction of the clones does not appear; measured against another copy, unresolved V genes explain less than half of the discrepancy, and the remainder lacks a known reason. V, J and clone size are taken as reported in that table, and D and trimming were inferred from the DNA itself. The sample records more than 250,000 clones, approximately 84% of which are singletons. Clones ranked in the top ten supply 2.1% of the sample.

Input material: peripheral blood. The sequence was obtained from a woman in her 30s who had recovered from COVID-19. The sequence links TRBV19 to TRBJ2-2; TRBD1 is a weak D gene call, 5 bases matching. The DNA sequence follows: TGTGCCAGTAGTAAGCTTAGGGGCACCGGGGAGCTGTTTTTT. Its amino acids are CASSKLRGTGELFF.